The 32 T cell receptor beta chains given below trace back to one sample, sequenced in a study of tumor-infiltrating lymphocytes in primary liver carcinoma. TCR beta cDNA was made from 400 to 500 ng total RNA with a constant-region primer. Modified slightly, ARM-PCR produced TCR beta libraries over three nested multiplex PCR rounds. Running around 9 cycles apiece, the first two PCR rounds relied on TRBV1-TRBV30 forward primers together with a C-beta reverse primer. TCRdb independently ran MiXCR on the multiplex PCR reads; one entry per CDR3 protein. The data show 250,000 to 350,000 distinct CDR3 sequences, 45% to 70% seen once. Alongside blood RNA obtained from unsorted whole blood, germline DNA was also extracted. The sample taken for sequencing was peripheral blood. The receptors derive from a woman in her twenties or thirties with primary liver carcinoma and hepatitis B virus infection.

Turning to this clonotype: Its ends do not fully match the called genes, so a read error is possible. The CDR3 DNA follows: TGTGGCAGCAGCTTGGGGGTTAGCGGGAGAATAGGCGCAGATACGCAGTATTTT. It codes for CGSSLGVSGRIGADTQYF. The V gene is TRBV5-4, the J gene TRBJ2-3; the match to TRBD2 covers 9 bases. The CDR3 contains 18 residues. Germline lookup yields CDR1 SGHNT and CDR2 YYREEE (reference sequence).

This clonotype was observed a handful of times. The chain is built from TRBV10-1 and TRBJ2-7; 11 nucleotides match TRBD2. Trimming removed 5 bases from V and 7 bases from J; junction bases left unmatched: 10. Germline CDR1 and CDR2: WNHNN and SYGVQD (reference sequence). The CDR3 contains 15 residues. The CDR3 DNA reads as TGCGCCAGCAGTCGAGGGACTAGCGGCCCTACGGAGCAGTACTTC. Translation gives CASSRGTSGPTEQYF.

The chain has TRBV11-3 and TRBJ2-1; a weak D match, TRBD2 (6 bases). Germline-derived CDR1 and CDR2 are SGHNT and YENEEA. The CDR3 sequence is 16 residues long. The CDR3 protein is CTSSLSGHAWVSEQFF. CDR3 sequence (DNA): TGTACAAGCAGCCTTAGCGGCCATGCCTGGGTCTCTGAGCAGTTCTTC.

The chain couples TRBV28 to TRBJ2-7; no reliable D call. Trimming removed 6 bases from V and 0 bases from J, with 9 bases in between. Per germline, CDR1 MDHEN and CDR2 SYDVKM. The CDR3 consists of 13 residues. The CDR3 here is CASRLTSSYEQYF. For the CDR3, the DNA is TGTGCCAGCAGGCTGACGAGCTCCTACGAGCAGTACTTC.

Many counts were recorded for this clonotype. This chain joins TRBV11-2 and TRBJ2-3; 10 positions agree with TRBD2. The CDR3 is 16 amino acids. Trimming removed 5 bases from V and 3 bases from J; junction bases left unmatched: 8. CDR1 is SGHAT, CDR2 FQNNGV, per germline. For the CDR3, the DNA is TGTGCCAGCAGCCCTCTAGCGGGAGTTGTAACAGATACGCAGTATTTT. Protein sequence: CASSPLAGVVTDTQYF.

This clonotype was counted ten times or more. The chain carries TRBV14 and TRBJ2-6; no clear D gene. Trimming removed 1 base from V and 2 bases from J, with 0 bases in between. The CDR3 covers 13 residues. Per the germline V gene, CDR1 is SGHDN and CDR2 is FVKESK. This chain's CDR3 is CASSQAGANVLTF. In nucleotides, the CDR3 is TGTGCCAGCAGCCAAGCTGGGGCCAACGTCCTGACTTTC.

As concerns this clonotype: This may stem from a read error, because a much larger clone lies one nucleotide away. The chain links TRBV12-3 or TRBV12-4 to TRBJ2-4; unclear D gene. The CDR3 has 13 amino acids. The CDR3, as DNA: TGTGTCAGCAGGCCAGAGAGGCCAAACATTCAGTACTTC. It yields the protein CVSRPERPNIQYF.

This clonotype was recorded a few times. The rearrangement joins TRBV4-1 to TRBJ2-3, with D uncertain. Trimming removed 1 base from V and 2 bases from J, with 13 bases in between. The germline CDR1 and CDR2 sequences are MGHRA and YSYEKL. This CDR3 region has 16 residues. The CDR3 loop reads CASSQGSLAATDTQYF. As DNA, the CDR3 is TGCGCCAGCAGCCAAGGGTCGCTTGCCGCCACAGATACGCAGTATTTT.

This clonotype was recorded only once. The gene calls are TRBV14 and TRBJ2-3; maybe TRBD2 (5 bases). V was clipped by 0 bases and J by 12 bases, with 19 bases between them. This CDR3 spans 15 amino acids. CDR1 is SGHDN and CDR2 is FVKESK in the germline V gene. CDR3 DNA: TGTGCCAGCAGCCAAGAGCGTCTAGCCACAGATATACAGTATTTT. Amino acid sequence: CASSQERLATDIQYF.

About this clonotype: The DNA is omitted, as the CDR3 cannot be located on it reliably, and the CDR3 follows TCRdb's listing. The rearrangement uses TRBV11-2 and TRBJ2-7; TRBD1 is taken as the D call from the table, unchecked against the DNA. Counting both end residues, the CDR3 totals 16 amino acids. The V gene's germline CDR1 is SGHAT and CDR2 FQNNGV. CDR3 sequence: CANSRRDRDYSCGQYF.

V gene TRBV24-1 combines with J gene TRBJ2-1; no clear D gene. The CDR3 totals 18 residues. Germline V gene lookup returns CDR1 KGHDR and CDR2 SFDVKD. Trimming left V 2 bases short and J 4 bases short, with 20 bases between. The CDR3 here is CATSDSQTDWLIYNEQFF. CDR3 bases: TGTGCCACCAGTGATTCCCAAACAGACTGGCTCATTTACAATGAGCAGTTCTTC.

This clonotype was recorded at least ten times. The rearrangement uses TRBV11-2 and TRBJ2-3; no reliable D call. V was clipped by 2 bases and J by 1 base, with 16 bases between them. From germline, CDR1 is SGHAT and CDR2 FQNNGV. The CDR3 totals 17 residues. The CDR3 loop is CASSLSSGVTRTDTQYF. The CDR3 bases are TGTGCCAGCAGCTTATCCTCTGGTGTCACCCGCACAGATACGCAGTATTTT.

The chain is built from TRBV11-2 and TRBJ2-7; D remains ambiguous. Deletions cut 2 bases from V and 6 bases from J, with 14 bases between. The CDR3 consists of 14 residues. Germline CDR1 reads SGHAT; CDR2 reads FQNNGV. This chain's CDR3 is CASSLTEGASEQYF. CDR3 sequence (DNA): TGTGCCAGCAGCTTAACCGAAGGAGCCTCCGAGCAGTACTTC.

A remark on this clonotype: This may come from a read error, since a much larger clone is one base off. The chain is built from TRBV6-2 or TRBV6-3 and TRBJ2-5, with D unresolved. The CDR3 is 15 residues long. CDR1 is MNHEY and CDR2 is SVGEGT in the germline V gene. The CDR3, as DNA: TGTGCCTGCAGTTACTTATGGAGACACCAAGAGACCCAGTACTTC. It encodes CACSYLWRHQETQYF.

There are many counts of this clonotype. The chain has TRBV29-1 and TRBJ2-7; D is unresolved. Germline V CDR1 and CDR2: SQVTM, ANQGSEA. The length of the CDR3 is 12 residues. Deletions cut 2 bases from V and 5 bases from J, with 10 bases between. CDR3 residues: CSVENLGNEQYF. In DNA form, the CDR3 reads TGCAGCGTTGAAAATCTGGGGAACGAGCAGTACTTC.

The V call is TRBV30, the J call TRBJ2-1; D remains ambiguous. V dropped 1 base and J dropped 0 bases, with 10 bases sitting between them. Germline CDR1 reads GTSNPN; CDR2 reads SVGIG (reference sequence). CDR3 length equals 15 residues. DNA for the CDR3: TGTGCCTGGAGTGCCCACTGGAGCTCCTACAATGAGCAGTTCTTC. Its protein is CAWSAHWSSYNEQFF.

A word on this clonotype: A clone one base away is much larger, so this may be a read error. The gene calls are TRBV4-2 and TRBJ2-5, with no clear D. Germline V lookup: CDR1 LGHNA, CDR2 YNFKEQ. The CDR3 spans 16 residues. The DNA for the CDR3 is TGTGCCAACAGCCAAGATGGTAACGGTATGGTGGAGACCCAGTACTTC. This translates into CANSQDGNGMVETQYF.

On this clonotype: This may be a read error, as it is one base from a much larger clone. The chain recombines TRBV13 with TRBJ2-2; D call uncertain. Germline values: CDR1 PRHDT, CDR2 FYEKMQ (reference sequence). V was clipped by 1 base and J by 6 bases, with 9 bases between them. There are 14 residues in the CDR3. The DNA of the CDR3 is TGTGCCAGCAGCTTAGTGAAAGAGTCCGGGGAGCTGTTTTTT. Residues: CASSLVKESGELFF.

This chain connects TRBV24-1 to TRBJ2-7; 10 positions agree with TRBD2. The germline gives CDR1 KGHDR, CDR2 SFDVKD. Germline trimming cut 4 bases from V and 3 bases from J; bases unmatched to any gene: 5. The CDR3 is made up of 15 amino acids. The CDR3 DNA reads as TGTGCCACCAGTGACGCTAGCGGGAGCATCTACGAGCAGTACTTC. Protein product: CATSDASGSIYEQYF.

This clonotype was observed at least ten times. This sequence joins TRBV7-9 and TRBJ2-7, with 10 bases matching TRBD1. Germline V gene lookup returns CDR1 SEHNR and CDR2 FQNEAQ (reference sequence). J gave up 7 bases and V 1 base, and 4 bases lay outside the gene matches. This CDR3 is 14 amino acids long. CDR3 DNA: TGTGCCAGCAGCTTAGTGGGGACAGGGGAAGAGCAGTACTTC. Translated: CASSLVGTGEEQYF.

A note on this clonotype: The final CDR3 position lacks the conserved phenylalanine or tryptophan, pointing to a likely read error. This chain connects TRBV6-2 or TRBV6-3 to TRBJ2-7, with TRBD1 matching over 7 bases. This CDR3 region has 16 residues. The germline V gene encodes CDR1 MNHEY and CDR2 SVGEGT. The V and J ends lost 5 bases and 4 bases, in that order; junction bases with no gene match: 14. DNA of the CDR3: TGTGCCAGCAGTGGGAGAGGGGGCTCGCCCGTTTACGAGCAGTACTCC. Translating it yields CASSGRGGSPVYEQYS.

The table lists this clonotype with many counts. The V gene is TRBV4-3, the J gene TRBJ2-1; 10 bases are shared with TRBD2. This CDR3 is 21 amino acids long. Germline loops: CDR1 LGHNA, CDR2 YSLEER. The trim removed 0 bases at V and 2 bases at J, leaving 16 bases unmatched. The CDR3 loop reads CASSQEVIVEVAGGTYNEQFF. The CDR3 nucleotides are TGCGCCAGCAGCCAAGAGGTAATCGTGGAAGTAGCGGGAGGAACCTACAATGAGCAGTTCTTC.

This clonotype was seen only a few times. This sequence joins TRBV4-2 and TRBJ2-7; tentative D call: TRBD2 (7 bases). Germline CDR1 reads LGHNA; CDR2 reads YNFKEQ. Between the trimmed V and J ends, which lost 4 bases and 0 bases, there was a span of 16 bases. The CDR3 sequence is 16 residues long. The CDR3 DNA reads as TGTGCCAGCAGCCGATACCAGGGGAGGGGCTCCTACGAGCAGTACTTC. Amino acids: CASSRYQGRGSYEQYF.

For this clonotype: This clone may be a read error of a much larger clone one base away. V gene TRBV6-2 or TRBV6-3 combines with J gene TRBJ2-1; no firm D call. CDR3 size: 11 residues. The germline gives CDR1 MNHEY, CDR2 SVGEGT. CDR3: CASSFLSERFF. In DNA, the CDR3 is TGTGCCAGCAGTTTCCTCTCTGAGCGGTTCTTC.

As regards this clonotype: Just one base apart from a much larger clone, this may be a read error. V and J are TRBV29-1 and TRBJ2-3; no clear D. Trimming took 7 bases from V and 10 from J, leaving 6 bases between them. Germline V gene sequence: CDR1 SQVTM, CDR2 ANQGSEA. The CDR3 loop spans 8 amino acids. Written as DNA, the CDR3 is TGCAGCGCCGGTGCGCAGTATTTT. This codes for CSAGAQYF.

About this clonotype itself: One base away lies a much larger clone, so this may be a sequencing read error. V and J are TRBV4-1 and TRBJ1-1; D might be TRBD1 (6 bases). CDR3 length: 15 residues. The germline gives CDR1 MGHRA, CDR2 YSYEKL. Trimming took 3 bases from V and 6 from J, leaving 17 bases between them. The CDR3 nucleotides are TGCGCCAGCAGCCATCAAGGGGGAGGCTACGCTGAAGCTTTCTTT. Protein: CASSHQGGGYAEAFF.

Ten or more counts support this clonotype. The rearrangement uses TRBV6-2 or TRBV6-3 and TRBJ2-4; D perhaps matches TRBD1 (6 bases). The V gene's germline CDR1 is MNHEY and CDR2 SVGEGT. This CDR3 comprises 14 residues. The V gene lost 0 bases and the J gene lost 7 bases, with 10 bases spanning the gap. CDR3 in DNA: TGTGCCAGCAGTTACTCCGCAGGGGAGAACATTCAGTACTTC. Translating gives CASSYSAGENIQYF.

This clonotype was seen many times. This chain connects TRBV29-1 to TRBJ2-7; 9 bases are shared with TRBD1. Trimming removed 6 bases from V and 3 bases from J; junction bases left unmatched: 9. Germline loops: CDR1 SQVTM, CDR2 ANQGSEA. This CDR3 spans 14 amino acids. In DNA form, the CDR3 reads TGCAGCGTCCAAGGAGGACAGGGGAGCTACGAGCAGTACTTC. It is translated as CSVQGGQGSYEQYF.

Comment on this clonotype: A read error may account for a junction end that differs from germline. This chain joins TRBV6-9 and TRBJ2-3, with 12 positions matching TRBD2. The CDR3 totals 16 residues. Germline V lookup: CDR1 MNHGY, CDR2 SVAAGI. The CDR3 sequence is CASTTVLAGGADTRYF. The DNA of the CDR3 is TGTGCCAGCACCACCGTACTAGCGGGAGGAGCAGATACGCGGTATTTT.

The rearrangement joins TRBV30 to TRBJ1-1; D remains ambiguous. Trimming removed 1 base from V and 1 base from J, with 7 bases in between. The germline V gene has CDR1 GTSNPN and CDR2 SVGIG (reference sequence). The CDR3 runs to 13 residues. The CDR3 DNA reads TGTGCCTGGAGTGCCCGTCAGAACACTGAAGCTTTCTTT. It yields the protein CAWSARQNTEAFF. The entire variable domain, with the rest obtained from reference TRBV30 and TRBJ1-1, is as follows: SQTIHQWPATLVQPVGSPLSLECTVEGTSNPNLYWYRQAAGRGLQLLFYSVGIGQISSEVPQNLSASRPQDRQFILSSKKLLLSDSGFYLCAWSARQNTEAFFGQGTRLTVV.

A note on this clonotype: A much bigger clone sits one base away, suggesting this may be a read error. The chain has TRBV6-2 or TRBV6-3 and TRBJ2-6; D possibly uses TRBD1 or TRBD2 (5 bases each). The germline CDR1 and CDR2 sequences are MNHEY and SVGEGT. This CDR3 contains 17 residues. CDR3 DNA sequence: TGTGCCGGCAGTTCGGGACGGATTCCATCTGGGGCCAACGTCCTGACTTTC. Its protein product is CAGSSGRIPSGANVLTF.

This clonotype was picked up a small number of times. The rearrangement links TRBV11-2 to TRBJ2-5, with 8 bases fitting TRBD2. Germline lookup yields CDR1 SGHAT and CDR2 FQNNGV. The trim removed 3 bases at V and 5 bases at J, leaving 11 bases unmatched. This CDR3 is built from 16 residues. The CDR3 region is CASSFIVLAGLETQYF. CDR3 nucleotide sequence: TGTGCCAGCAGCTTCATTGTGTTAGCGGGACTGGAGACCCAGTACTTC.